This T cell receptor (beta chain) was recorded in a study of cytomegalovirus exposure and HLA in healthy donors. PCR primers comprised 60 Vbeta and 13 Jbeta primers. Some clones are missing from TCRdb's copy, which holds only in-frame ones; the method was immunoSEQ multiplex PCR. The repertoire holds about 150,000 clones, over 75% seen once, with about 5.6% in the top ten. Germline CDR1 reads GTSNPN; CDR2 reads SVGIG (reference sequence). The length of the CDR3 is 14 residues. What was sequenced was PBMCs. This clonotype originated in a woman aged 40-49 years in good health and CMV-seropositive. The chain couples TRBV30 to TRBJ1-1, with TRBD1 as a possible D gene (6 bases). DNA for the CDR3: TGTGCATTGAGTCTGTGGGGGCCCAACACTGAAGCTTTCTTT. Encoded protein: CALSLWGPNTEAFF.